The following is a T cell receptor (beta chain) sequence with its context. Its antigen is undetermined. The sample is drawn from a study of cytomegalovirus exposure and HLA in healthy donors. Primers: 60 Vbeta forward and 13 Jbeta reverse. Produced via immunoSEQ multiplex PCR; TCRdb's table is partial and in-frame only. This sample yields roughly 180,000 clones, of which around 80% are seen a single time; roughly 1.2% belongs to the top ten. The V gene end was trimmed by 5 bases and the J gene end by 3 bases; junction bases not matched to a gene: 12. The germline V gene has CDR1 SGHTA and CDR2 FQGNSA. The CDR3 is 16 residues long. Findings of the study overall: TCR sequences were mostly rare, though some public TCRs occurred in many donors. It was assumed in the presence/absence analyses that sequencing depth was roughly uniform across donors. Other equally common chains were less clonally expanded than HLA-associated TCR beta chains, a later analysis showed.

The sequenced sample consisted of PBMCs. The chain employs TRBV7-2 and TRBJ2-5; 7 bases line up with TRBD1. The sequence was collected from a boy aged 2 to 10 in good health and CMV-seronegative. CDR3 sequence reads: CASSPRRLGTEETQYF. CDR3 DNA sequence: TGTGCCAGCAGCCCGCGGAGGTTGGGGACAGAAGAGACCCAGTACTTC.